This note documents a single TCR beta chain sequence. Antigen specificity is unknown. Germline V CDR1 and CDR2: LNHDA, SQIVND (reference sequence). The length of the CDR3 is 15 residues. For every sample, eight separate reactions were used to make cDNA. Nested PCRs (16 and 9 cycles, two total) were applied to TCRalpha and TCRbeta cDNA. Reprocessing the 5' RACE reads, TCRdb reports a single entry for every CDR3 protein and omits DNA. This sample's clone table lists around 40,000 distinct CDR3 sequences. This sample is drawn from a study of monozygotic twins with inflammatory bowel disease. Findings and caveats of the study: Healthy twins showed more clonotype sharing with others than IBD patients, especially patients with disease activity.

This TCR came from a human donor with ulcerative colitis or Crohn's disease, or a healthy co-twin of an affected twin (not recorded which). Material: blood. J is TRBJ2-7 and V is TRBV19; TCRdb reports TRBD2, a call that lacks DNA to check it against. The CDR3 region is CASRKDSQGPYEQYF.